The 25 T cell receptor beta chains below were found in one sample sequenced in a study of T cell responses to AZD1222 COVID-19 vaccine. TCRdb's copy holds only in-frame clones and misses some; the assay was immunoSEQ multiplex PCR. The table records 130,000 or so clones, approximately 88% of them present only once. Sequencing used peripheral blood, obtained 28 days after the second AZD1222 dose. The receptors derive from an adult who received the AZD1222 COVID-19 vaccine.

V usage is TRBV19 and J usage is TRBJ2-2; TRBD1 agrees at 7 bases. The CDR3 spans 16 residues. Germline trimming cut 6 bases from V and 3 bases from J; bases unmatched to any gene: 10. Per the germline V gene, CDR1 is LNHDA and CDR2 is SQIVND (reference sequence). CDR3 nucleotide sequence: TGTGCCAGTAGGGACACTAGACAGGGAGACACCGGGGAGCTGTTTTTT. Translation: CASRDTRQGDTGELFF.

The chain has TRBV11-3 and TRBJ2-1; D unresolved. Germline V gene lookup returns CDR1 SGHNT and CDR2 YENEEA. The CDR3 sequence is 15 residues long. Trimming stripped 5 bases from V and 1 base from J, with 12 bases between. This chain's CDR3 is CASSLDSPSYNEQFF. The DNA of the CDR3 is TGTGCCAGCAGCCTCGACTCTCCATCCTACAATGAGCAGTTCTTC.

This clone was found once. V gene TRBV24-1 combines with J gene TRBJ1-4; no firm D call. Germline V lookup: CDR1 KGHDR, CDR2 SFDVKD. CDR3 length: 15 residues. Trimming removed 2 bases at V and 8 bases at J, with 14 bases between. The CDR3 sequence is CATSDSSIPGEKLFF. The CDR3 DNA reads TGTGCCACCAGTGATTCGTCCATCCCGGGGGAAAAACTGTTTTTT.

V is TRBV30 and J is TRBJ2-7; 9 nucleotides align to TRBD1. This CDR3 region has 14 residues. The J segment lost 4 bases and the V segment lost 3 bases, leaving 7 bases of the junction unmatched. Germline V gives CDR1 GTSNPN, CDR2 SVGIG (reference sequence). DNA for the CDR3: TGTGCCTGGAGACTGGACAGGGGAGGGTACGAGCAGTACTTC. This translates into CAWRLDRGGYEQYF.

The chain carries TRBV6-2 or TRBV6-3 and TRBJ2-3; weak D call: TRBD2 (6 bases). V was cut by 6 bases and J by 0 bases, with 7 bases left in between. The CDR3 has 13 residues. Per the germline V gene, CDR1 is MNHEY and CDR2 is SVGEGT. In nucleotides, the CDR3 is TGTGCCAGCAGCGGACTAAGCACAGATACGCAGTATTTT. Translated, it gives CASSGLSTDTQYF.

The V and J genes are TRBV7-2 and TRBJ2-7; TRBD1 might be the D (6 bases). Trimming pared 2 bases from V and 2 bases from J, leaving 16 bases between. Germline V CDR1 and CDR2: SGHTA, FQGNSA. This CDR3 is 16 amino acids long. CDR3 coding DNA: TGTGCCAGCAGCTTAAGTCTTCTGGGGGCAACCTACGAGCAGTACTTC. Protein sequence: CASSLSLLGATYEQYF.

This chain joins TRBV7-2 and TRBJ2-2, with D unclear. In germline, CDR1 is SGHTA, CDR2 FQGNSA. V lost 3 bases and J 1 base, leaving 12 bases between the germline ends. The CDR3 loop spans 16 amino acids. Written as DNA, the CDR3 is TGTGCCAGCAGCTTTCTCGGGCTTCTGAACACCGGGGAGCTGTTTTTT. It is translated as CASSFLGLLNTGELFF.

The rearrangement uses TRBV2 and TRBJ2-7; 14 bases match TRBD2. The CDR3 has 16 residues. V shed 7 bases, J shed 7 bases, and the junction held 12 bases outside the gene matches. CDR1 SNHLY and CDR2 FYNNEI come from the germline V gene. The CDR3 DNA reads TGTGCCAGCACTGAGGGAGGACTAGCGGGAGGTGGTGAGCAGTACTTC. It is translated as CASTEGGLAGGGEQYF.

The CDR3: CASSINNQPQHF. In DNA form, the CDR3 reads TGTGCCAGCAGTATCAACAATCAGCCCCAGCATTTT. The V call is TRBV7-2, the J call TRBJ1-5; D not resolved. The CDR3 length is 12 residues. Germline CDR1 SGHTA, CDR2 FQGNSA. The ends were cut back, 6 bases at V and 3 bases at J, with 6 bases in the middle.

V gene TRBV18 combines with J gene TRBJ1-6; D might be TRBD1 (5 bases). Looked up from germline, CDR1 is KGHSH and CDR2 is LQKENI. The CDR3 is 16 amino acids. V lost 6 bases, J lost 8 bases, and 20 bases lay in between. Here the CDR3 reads CASSPTLGGGDSPLHF. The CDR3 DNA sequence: TGTGCCAGCTCGCCTACCCTTGGGGGGGGAGATTCACCCCTCCACTTT.

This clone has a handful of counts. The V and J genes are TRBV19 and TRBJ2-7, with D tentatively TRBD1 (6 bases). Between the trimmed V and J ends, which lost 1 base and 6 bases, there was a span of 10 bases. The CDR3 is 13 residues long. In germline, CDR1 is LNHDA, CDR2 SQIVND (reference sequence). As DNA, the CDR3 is TGTGCCAGTAGTATAGGGACAGCCCGCGAGCAGTACTTC. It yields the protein CASSIGTAREQYF.

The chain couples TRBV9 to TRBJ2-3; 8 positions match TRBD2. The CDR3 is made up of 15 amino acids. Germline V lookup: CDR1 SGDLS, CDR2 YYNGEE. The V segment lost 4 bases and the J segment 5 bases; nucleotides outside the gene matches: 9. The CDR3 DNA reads TGTGCCAGCAGCCCCAGCGGGGGCCAGGGAGATACGCAGTATTTT. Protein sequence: CASSPSGGQGDTQYF.

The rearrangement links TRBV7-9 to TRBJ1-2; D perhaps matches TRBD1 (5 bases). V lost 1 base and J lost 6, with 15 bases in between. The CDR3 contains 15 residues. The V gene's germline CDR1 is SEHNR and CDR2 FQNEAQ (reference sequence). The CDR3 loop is CASSLGVRRGDGYTF. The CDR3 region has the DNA TGTGCCAGCAGCTTAGGCGTTCGGAGGGGAGATGGCTACACCTTC.

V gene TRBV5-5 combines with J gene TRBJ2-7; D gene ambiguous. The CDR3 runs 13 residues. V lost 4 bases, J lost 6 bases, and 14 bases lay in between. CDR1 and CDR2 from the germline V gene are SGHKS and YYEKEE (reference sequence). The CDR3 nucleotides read TGTGCCAGCAGCGCGGTCTTTGGGCTCGAGCAGTACTTC. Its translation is CASSAVFGLEQYF.

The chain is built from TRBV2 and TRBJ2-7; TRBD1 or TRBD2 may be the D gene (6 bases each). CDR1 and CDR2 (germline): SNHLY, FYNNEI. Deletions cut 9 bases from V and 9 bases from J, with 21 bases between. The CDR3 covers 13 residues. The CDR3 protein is CASGGAGEPSQYF. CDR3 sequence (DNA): TGTGCCAGTGGAGGGGCAGGGGAACCCTCGCAGTACTTC. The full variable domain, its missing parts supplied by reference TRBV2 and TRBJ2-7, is EPEVTQTPSHQVTQMGQEVILRCVPISNHLYFYWYRQILGQKVEFLVSFYNNEISEKSEIFDDQFSVERPDGSNFTLKIRSTKLEDSAMYFCASGGAGEPSQYFGPGTRLTVT.

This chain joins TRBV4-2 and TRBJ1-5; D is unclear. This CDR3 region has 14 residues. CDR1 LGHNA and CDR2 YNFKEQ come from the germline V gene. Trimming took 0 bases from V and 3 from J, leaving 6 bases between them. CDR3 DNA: TGTGCCAGCAGCCAAGATGCCCCCAATCAGCCCCAGCATTTT. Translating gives CASSQDAPNQPQHF.

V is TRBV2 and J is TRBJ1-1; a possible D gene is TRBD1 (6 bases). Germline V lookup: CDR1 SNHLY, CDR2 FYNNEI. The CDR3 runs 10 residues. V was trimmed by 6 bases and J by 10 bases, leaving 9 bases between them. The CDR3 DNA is TGTGCCAGCAGAGGGACACGAGCTTTCTTT. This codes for CASRGTRAFF.

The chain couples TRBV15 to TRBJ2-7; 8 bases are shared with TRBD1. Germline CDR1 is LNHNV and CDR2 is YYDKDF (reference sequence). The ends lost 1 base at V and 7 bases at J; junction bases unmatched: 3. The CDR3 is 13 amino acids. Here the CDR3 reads CATSRVTGGEQYF. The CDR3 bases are TGTGCCACCAGCAGAGTAACAGGGGGGGAGCAGTACTTC.

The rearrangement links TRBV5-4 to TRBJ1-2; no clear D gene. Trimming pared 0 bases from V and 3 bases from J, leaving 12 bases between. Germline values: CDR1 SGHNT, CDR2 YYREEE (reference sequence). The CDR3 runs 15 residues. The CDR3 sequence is CASSLGTGGDYGYTF. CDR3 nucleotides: TGTGCCAGCAGCTTGGGGACCGGAGGAGACTATGGCTACACCTTC.

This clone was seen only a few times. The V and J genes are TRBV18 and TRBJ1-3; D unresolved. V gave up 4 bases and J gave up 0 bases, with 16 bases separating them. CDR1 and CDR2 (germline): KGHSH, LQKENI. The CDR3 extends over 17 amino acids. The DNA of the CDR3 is TGTGCCAGCTCACAATCCACGGGCCTCCTCTCTGGAAACACCATATATTTT. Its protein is CASSQSTGLLSGNTIYF.

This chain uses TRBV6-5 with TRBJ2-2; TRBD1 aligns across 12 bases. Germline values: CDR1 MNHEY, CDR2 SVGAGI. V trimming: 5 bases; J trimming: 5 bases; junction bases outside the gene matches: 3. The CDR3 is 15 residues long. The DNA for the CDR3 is TGTGCCAGCAGTCGGGACAGGGGGCGAACCGGGGAGCTGTTTTTT. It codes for CASSRDRGRTGELFF.

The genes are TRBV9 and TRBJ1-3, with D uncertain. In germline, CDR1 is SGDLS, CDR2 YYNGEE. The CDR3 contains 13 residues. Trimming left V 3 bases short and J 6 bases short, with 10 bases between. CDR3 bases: TGTGCCAGCAGCGAGGGAAATCTAAACACCATATATTTT. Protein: CASSEGNLNTIYF.

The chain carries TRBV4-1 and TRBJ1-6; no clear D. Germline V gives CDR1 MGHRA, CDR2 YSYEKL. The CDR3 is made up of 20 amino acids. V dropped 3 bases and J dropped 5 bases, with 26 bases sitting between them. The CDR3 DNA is TGCGCCAGCAGCCAGGACTTAGTGGCAGCAACCGCTGGCCATAATTCACCCCTCCACTTT. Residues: CASSQDLVAATAGHNSPLHF.

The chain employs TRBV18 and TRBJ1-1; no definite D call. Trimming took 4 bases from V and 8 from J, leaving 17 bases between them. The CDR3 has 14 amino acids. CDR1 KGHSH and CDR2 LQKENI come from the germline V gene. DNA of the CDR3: TGTGCCAGCTCACGCGAGGATCACAGCCGGGAAGCTTTCTTT. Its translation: CASSREDHSREAFF.

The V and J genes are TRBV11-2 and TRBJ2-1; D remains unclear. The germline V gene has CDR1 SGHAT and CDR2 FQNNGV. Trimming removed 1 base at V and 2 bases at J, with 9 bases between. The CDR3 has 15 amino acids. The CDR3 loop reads CASSLGHGTYNEQFF. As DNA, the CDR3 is TGTGCCAGCAGCTTAGGACACGGAACCTACAATGAGCAGTTCTTC.